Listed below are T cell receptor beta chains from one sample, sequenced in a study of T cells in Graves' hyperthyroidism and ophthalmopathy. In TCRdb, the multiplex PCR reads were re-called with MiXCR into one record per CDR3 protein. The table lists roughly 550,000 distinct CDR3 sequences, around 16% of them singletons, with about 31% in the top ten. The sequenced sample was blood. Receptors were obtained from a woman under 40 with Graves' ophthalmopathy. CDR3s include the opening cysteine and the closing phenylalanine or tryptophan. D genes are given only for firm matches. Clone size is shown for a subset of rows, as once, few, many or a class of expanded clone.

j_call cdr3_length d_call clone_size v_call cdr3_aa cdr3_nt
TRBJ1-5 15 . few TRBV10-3 CAIRDPGVDNQPQHF TGTGCCATCAGGGATCCAGGGGTGGACAATCAGCCCCAGCATTTT
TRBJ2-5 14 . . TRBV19 CAGEDRLDRETQYF TGTGCCGGGGAGGACAGGCTAGATCGGGAGACCCAGTACTTC
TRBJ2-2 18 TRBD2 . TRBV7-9 CASSFFGRLAEFTGELFF TGTGCCAGCAGCTTTTTTGGCCGACTAGCGGAGTTCACCGGGGAGCTGTTTTTT
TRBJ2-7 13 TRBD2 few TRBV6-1 CASELAGTYEQYF TGTGCCAGCGAACTAGCGGGTACCTACGAGCAGTACTTC
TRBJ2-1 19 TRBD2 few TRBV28 CASRGLGLAGEGVYDEQFF TGTGCCAGCAGGGGGCTTGGACTAGCGGGAGAAGGGGTGTATGATGAGCAGTTCTTC
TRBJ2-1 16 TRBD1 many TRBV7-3 CASSLGGTGGATEQFF TGTGCCAGCAGCTTAGGCGGGACAGGGGGGGCCACTGAGCAGTTCTTC
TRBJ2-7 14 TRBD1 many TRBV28 CASIRRDRDDEQYF TGTGCCAGCATCCGCCGGGACAGGGACGACGAGCAGTACTTC
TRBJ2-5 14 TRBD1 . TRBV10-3 CAIRHDRGQETQYF TGTGCCATCAGGCACGACAGGGGGCAGGAGACCCAGTACTTC
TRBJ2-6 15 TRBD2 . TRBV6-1 CASSNGGAGANVLTF TGTGCCAGCAGCAACGGGGGGGCTGGGGCCAACGTCCTGACTTTC
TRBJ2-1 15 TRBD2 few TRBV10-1 CASSEASGVYNEQFF TGCGCCAGCAGTGAAGCTAGCGGGGTCTACAATGAGCAGTTCTTC
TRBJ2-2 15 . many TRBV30 CAWSQLGSSTGELFF TGTGCCTGGAGTCAGTTAGGCTCGAGCACCGGGGAGCTGTTTTTT
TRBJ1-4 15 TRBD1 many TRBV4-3 CASRGYDREGEKLFF TGCGCCAGCAGGGGTTATGACAGGGAAGGAGAAAAACTGTTTTTT
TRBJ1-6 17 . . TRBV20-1 CSARDNRRFPDNSPLHF TGCAGTGCTAGAGATAACAGGAGGTTTCCCGATAATTCACCCCTCCACTTT
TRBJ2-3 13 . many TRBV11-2 CASSPRSADTQYF TGTGCCAGCAGCCCGCGGTCCGCCGATACGCAGTATTTT
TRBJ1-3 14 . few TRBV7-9 CASTPRLQRNTIYF TGTGCCAGCACCCCCAGACTACAGCGAAACACCATATATTTT
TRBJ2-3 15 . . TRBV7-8 CASSLLGRITDTQYF TGTGCCAGCAGCTTACTTGGGAGAATCACAGATACGCAGTATTTT
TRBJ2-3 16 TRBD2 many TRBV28 CASSFNLAGGTDTQYF TGTGCCAGCAGTTTTAATCTAGCGGGAGGCACAGATACGCAGTATTTT
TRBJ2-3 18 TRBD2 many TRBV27 CASTAFLTSGAVTDTQYF TGTGCCAGCACCGCATTTCTGACTAGCGGGGCAGTCACAGATACGCAGTATTTT
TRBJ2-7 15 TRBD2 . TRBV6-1 CASSSTSGSIYEQYF TGTGCCAGCAGTTCGACTAGCGGGAGCATCTACGAGCAGTACTTC
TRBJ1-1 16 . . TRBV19 CASKKWGPERNTEAFF TGTGCCAGTAAAAAATGGGGCCCGGAAAGGAACACTGAAGCTTTCTTT
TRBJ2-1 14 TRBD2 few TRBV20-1 CSVRTSGIYNEQFF TGCAGTGTCCGGACTAGCGGGATATACAATGAGCAGTTCTTC
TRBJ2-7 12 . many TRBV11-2 CASSALGTEQYF TGTGCCAGCAGCGCCCTGGGGACTGAGCAGTACTTC
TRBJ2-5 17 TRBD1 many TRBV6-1 CASSYGTGGWGQETQYF TGTGCCAGCAGTTATGGTACAGGGGGCTGGGGCCAAGAGACCCAGTACTTC
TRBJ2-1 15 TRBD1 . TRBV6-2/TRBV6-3 CASRIQGAVYNEQFF TGTGCCAGCAGAATACAGGGGGCCGTCTACAATGAGCAGTTCTTC
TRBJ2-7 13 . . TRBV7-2 CATNRLSSYEQYF TGTGCCACCAACAGGTTAAGCTCCTACGAGCAGTACTTC
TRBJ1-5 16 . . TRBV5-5 CASSLRQTYSNQPQHF TGTGCCAGCAGCTTACGACAGACATATAGCAATCAGCCCCAGCATTTT
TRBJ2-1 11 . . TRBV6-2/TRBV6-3 CASGRHNEQFF TGTGCCAGCGGGAGGCACAATGAGCAGTTCTTC
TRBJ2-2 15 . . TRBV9 CASSVKMGSPGELFF TGTGCCAGCAGCGTAAAGATGGGGAGCCCCGGGGAGCTGTTTTTT
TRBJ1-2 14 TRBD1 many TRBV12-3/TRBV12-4 CASSRTGEIGGYTF TGTGCCAGCAGTCGGACAGGGGAGATAGGAGGCTACACCTTC
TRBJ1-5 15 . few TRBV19 CASSPGQTETQPQHF TGTGCCAGCTCCCCGGGCCAGACAGAGACTCAGCCCCAGCATTTT
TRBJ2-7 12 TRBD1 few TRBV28 CATRDREVEQYF TGTGCCACCCGGGACAGGGAGGTCGAGCAGTACTTC